This TCR beta chain emerged from a study of cytomegalovirus exposure and HLA in healthy donors. Overall study context: An earlier analysis found some 100 million unique TCR beta sequences from about 190 million T cells. A preliminary data release comprised around 85 million unique TCRs obtained from HLA-typed donors.

PCR amplification relied on 60 Vbeta primers (plus 13 Jbeta primers). Produced via immunoSEQ multiplex PCR; TCRdb's table is partial and in-frame only. In the table there are 150,000 or so clones, about three quarters of which are singletons. Looked up from germline, CDR1 is SGHVS and CDR2 is FQNEAQ. The CDR3 length is 14 residues. V dropped 4 bases and J dropped 4; count of bases not matched to a gene: 2. What was sequenced was PBMCs. The receptor comes from a woman between 35 and 50 years old in good health and CMV-seronegative. The chain is built from TRBV7-8 and TRBJ2-2; 8 bases line up with TRBD2. DNA for the CDR3: TGTGCCAGCAGCTCTCGGGAGGGCACCGGGGAGCTGTTTTTT. It translates to CASSSREGTGELFF.